This is a list of T cell receptor beta chains from one sample in a study of CD8+ T cells in alopecia areata. Using immunoSEQ multiplex PCR, the repertoire was profiled, and TCRdb retains in-frame clones only, with some absent. The sample consists of roughly 200,000 clones, about 60% of them appearing once. The material sequenced was CD8+ T cells sorted from blood, taken at week 24, from a patient treated with tofacitinib. These receptor sequences come from a human donor with alopecia areata. The CDR3 runs from the conserved cysteine through the conserved F or W. A D gene is named only where the DNA matches it firmly. Size is omitted from some rows. Given values are once, few, many or a class for expanded clones.

size,J,V,D,CDR3,DNA
.,TRBJ2-1,TRBV4-2,.,CASSPVAESSYNEQFF,TGTGCCAGCAGCCCAGTAGCGGAAAGCTCCTACAATGAGCAGTTCTTC
.,TRBJ2-4,TRBV13,.,CASSLRQAKNIQYF,TGTGCCAGCAGCTTAAGACAGGCCAAAAACATTCAGTACTTC
few,TRBJ2-1,TRBV6-1,.,CASSEVVRNNEQFF,TGTGCCAGCAGTGAAGTGGTCAGGAACAATGAGCAGTTCTTC
once,TRBJ2-7,TRBV30,.,CAWSDRDDEQYF,TGTGCCTGGAGTGACCGGGACGACGAGCAGTACTTC
.,TRBJ2-1,TRBV6-5,.,CASSYSGGGEQFF,TGTGCCAGCAGTTACTCAGGCGGCGGTGAGCAGTTCTTC
.,TRBJ2-3,TRBV7-9,.,CASNQKGADTQYF,TGTGCCAGCAACCAAAAGGGGGCAGATACGCAGTATTTT
few,TRBJ1-2,TRBV29-1,TRBD1,CSVTGQGANYGYTF,TGCAGCGTAACGGGACAGGGAGCTAACTATGGCTACACCTTC
few,TRBJ1-1,TRBV29-1,.,CSVVSANTEAFF,TGCAGCGTTGTGTCAGCGAACACTGAAGCTTTCTTT
.,TRBJ1-5,TRBV5-6,.,CASSLYRTSHQPQHF,TGTGCCAGCAGCTTGTACAGGACGTCACATCAGCCCCAGCATTTT
.,TRBJ2-2,TRBV25-1,.,CASKWDPSPGELFF,TGTGCCAGCAAATGGGACCCCTCCCCCGGGGAGCTGTTTTTT
.,TRBJ1-4,TRBV9,.,CASSVGRTTNEKLFF,TGTGCCAGCAGCGTAGGCAGAACAACTAATGAAAAACTGTTTTTT
few,TRBJ1-2,TRBV27,TRBD1,CASRPGGDYGYTF,TGTGCCAGCAGGCCAGGGGGCGACTATGGCTACACCTTC
.,TRBJ2-3,TRBV15,TRBD2,CATTPAGGTDTQYF,TGTGCCACCACCCCAGCGGGGGGCACAGATACGCAGTATTTT
once,TRBJ2-3,TRBV4-1,TRBD2,CASSQNLAGDTDTQYF,TGCGCCAGCAGCCAAAATTTAGCGGGGGACACAGATACGCAGTATTTT
few,TRBJ2-7,TRBV9,.,CASSVDDSYEQYF,TGTGCCAGCAGCGTAGACGACTCCTACGAGCAGTACTTC
.,TRBJ2-4,TRBV29-1,.,CSVEEDMAKNIQYF,TGCAGCGTTGAAGAGGACATGGCCAAAAACATTCAGTACTTC
.,TRBJ1-2,TRBV25-1,.,CASSDGYRYGYTF,TGTGCCAGCAGCGATGGATATCGCTATGGCTACACCTTC
few,TRBJ2-2,TRBV29-1,TRBD2,CSVVGGSTGELFF,TGCAGCGTTGTGGGGGGGTCCACCGGGGAGCTGTTTTTT
few,TRBJ2-3,TRBV2,.,CASSTLALDTQYF,TGTGCCAGCAGTACGCTGGCCTTAGATACGCAGTATTTT
.,TRBJ2-2,TRBV27,TRBD2,CASSLSPSGVTGELFF,TGTGCCAGCAGTTTATCCCCTAGCGGGGTAACCGGGGAGCTGTTTTTT
.,TRBJ2-3,TRBV29-1,TRBD2,CSVDGSPASGGRDTQYF,TGCAGCGTTGACGGCTCTCCAGCTAGCGGGGGTAGAGATACGCAGTATTTT
.,TRBJ2-5,TRBV4-1,TRBD2,CASSHPKASGKETQYF,TGCGCCAGCAGCCATCCTAAAGCTAGCGGAAAAGAGACCCAGTACTTC
few,TRBJ1-6,TRBV6-5,.,CASTRDQYNSPLHF,TGTGCCAGCACCCGGGACCAGTATAATTCACCCCTCCACTTT
.,TRBJ2-6,TRBV7-8,.,CASSLGRLGRSGANVLTF,TGTGCCAGCAGCTTAGGTCGCCTCGGCCGCTCTGGGGCCAACGTCCTGACTTTC
.,TRBJ1-1,TRBV27,TRBD1,CASSVRTGTEAFF,TGTGCCAGCAGTGTACGGACAGGGACTGAAGCTTTCTTT
.,TRBJ1-5,TRBV9,.,CASSASSAAQPQHF,TGTGCCAGCAGCGCATCAAGTGCGGCTCAGCCCCAGCATTTT
few,TRBJ1-5,TRBV6-5,.,CASSYGQGNQPQHF,TGTGCCAGCAGTTACGGGCAGGGCAATCAGCCCCAGCATTTT
few,TRBJ2-5,TRBV6-5,.,CASSYSIQPPETQYF,TGTGCCAGCAGTTACTCGATACAGCCCCCAGAGACCCAGTACTTC
few,TRBJ2-3,TRBV7-9,.,CASSTGDTQYF,TGTGCCAGCAGTACTGGTGATACGCAGTATTTT
once,TRBJ2-7,TRBV30,.,CAWSGGPPYEQYF,TGTGCCTGGAGCGGGGGACCCCCCTACGAGCAGTACTTC
.,TRBJ2-2,TRBV11-2,.,CASRLNTGELFF,TGTGCCAGCAGGTTGAACACCGGGGAGCTGTTTTTT
.,TRBJ2-3,TRBV6-5,TRBD2,CASSFQRGGSTDTQYF,TGTGCCAGCAGTTTTCAGCGGGGGGGAAGCACAGATACGCAGTATTTT
once,TRBJ1-2,TRBV30,.,CAWSSSSGTPYGYTF,TGTGCCTGGAGTTCCTCCTCCGGGACCCCCTATGGCTACACCTTC
few,TRBJ1-1,TRBV4-1,.,CASSQVPRAEAFF,TGCGCCAGCAGCCAAGTGCCCAGGGCTGAAGCTTTCTTT
.,TRBJ1-3,TRBV13,.,CASSAGPSSGNTIYF,TGTGCCAGCAGCGCGGGCCCTAGCTCTGGAAACACCATATATTTT
.,TRBJ2-7,TRBV11-2,.,CASSLGTVGPSYEQYF,TGTGCCAGCAGCTTAGGGACAGTGGGCCCCTCCTACGAGCAGTACTTC
.,TRBJ2-6,TRBV10-3,.,CAISERSPRWGTSSGANVLTF,TGTGCCATCAGTGAGAGGTCCCCCAGGTGGGGGACCAGCTCTGGGGCCAACGTCCTGACTTTC